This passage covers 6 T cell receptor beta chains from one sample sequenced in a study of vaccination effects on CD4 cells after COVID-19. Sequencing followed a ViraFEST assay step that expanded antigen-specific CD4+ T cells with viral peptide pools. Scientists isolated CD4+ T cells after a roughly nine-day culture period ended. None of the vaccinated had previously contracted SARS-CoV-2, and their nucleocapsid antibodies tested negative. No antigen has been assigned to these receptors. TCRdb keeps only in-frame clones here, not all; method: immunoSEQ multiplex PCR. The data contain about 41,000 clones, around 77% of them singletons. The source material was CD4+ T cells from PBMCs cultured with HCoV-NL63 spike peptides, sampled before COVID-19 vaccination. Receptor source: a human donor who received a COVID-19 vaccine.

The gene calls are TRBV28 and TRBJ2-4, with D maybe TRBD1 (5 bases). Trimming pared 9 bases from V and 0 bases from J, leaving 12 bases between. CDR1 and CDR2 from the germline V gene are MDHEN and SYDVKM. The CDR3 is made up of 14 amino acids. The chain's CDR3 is CASIDSLAKNIQYF. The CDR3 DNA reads TGTGCCAGTATAGACAGCCTAGCCAAAAACATTCAGTACTTC. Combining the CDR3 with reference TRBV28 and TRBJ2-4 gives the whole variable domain DVKVTQSSRYLVKRTGEKVFLECVQDMDHENMFWYRQDPGLGLRLIYFSYDVKMKEKGDIPEGYSVSREKKERFSLILESASTNQTSMYLCASIDSLAKNIQYFGAGTRLSVL.

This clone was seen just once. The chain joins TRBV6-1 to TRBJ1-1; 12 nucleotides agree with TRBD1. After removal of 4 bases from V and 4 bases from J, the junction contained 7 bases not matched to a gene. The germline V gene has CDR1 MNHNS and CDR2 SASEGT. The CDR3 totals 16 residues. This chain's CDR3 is CASSGGQGARATEAFF. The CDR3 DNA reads TGTGCCAGCAGTGGGGGACAGGGGGCTAGGGCCACTGAAGCTTTCTTT.

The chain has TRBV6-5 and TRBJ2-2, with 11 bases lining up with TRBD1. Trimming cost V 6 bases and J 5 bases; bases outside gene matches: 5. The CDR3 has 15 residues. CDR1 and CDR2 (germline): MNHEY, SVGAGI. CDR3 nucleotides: TGTGCCAGCAGGCCGGACAGGGGGCAAACCGGGGAGCTGTTTTTT. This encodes CASRPDRGQTGELFF.

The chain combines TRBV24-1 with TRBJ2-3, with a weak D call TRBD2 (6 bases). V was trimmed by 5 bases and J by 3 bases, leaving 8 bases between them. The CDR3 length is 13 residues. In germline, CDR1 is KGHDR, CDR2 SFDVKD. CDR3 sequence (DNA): TGTGCCACCAGTGGGAGGGCGACAGATACGCAGTATTTT. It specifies CATSGRATDTQYF.

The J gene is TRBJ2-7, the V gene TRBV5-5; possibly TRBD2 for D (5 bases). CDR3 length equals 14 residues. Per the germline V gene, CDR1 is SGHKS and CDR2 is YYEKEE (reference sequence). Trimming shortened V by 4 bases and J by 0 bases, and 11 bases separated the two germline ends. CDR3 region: CASSRTYSSYEQYV. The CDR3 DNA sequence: TGTGCCAGCAGCCGGACTTATAGCTCCTACGAGCAGTACGTC.

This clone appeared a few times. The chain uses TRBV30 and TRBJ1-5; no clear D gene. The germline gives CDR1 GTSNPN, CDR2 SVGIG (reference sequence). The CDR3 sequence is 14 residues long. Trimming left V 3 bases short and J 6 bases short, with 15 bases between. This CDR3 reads CAWSPSGRGQPQHF. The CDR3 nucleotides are TGTGCCTGGAGCCCGAGCGGGCGGGGTCAGCCCCAGCATTTT.